This passage covers 3 T cell receptor beta chains from one sample sequenced in a study of blood T cell repertoires in COVID-19. Some clones are missing from TCRdb's copy, which holds only in-frame ones; the method was immunoSEQ multiplex PCR. The repertoire holds about 180,000 clones, with approximately 84% as singletons. Sample: PBMCs or T cells enriched from blood (not recorded which). All receptors come from a human donor with acute COVID-19. The donor label of this sample is uncertain.

The rearrangement uses TRBV18 and TRBJ1-1; D is undetermined. V shed 3 bases and J shed 5 bases, with 10 bases lying between them. Per the germline V gene, CDR1 is KGHSH and CDR2 is LQKENI. The CDR3 consists of 13 residues. The CDR3: CASSPSEWTEAFF. Written as DNA, the CDR3 is TGTGCCAGCTCACCTAGTGAATGGACTGAAGCTTTCTTT. Drawing the rest from reference TRBV18 and TRBJ1-1, the complete variable domain is NAGVMQNPRHLVRRRGQEARLRCSPMKGHSHVYWYRQLPEEGLKFMVYLQKENIIDESGMPKERFSAEFPKEGPSILRIQQVVRGDSAAYFCASSPSEWTEAFFGQGTRLTVV.

The chain carries TRBV20-1 and TRBJ1-1, with 10 nucleotides matching TRBD1. The CDR3 is 12 amino acids. The ends lost 3 bases at V and 10 bases at J; junction bases unmatched: 5. From germline, CDR1 is DFQATT and CDR2 SNEGSKA (reference sequence). This chain's CDR3 is CSASPDRGRAFF. In nucleotides, the CDR3 is TGCAGTGCTAGTCCCGACAGGGGGCGAGCTTTCTTT.

This clone was counted a few times. The rearrangement links TRBV5-5 to TRBJ2-7; possible D gene TRBD1, 5 bases. V lost 4 bases and J lost 7, with 18 bases in between. The CDR3 totals 14 residues. Per germline, CDR1 SGHKS and CDR2 YYEKEE (reference sequence). The CDR3 sequence is CASSPGPGLGEQYF. For the CDR3, the DNA is TGTGCCAGCAGCCCTGGCCCAGGGCTGGGGGAGCAGTACTTC.